This TCR beta chain was identified during a study of blood T cell repertoires in COVID-19. Germline loops: CDR1 MNHEY, CDR2 SMNVEV (reference sequence). V was cut by 3 bases and J by 4 bases, with 9 bases left in between. The CDR3 is 14 amino acids. TCRdb's copy holds only in-frame clones and misses some; the assay was immunoSEQ multiplex PCR. The table lists about 110,000 clones, about 88% of them singletons. The origin of this receptor is a human donor in a cohort sampled during active COVID-19. V is TRBV27 and J is TRBJ2-2; no clear D. The material sequenced was peripheral blood. CDR3 coding DNA: TGTGCCAGCAGTTTTACCCACGGCACCGGGGAGCTGTTTTTT. Its protein product is CASSFTHGTGELFF.